These 14 T cell receptor beta chains were all obtained from the same sample, sequenced in a study of T cells expressing NK-cell markers. One entry per CDR3 protein, without DNA, is what TCRdb gives after re-calling the 5' RACE reads. This table holds roughly 180,000 distinct CDR3 sequences. Sequenced: blood T cells: a sorted CD56 or NKG2C T cell subset, CD4+ or CD8+ T cells, or bulk PBMC T cells (not recorded which). These receptors were obtained from a man between 18 and 69 years old in good health.

CDR3 sequence: CASSLAAGGETQYF. The chain is built from TRBV7-9 and TRBJ2-5; no DNA is available, so the TRBD2 call from TCRdb remains unchecked. CDR3 length equals 14 residues. Germline V gene data show CDR1 as SEHNR and CDR2 as FQNEAQ (reference sequence). Full variable domain (rest looked up from reference TRBV7-9 and TRBJ2-5): DTGVSQNPRHKITKRGQNVTFRCDPISEHNRLYWYRQTLGQGPEFLTYFQNEAQLEKSRLLSDRFSAERPKGSFSTLEIQRTEQGDSAMYLCASSLAAGGETQYFGPGTRLLVL.

The chain joins TRBV9 to TRBJ1-4; TCRdb lists TRBD1, though no DNA is available to test this call. This CDR3 comprises 14 residues. Germline loops: CDR1 SGDLS, CDR2 YYNGEE. CDR3 protein: CASSVSGAPEKLFF.

The rearrangement joins TRBV11-2 to TRBJ2-7; TCRdb's D call of TRBD2 is untestable without DNA. This CDR3 has 15 amino acids. Germline CDR1 SGHAT, CDR2 FQNNGV. CDR3 amino acids: CASSPTSGGAYEQYF.

The chain carries TRBV7-3 and TRBJ1-1; TCRdb's D gene call, TRBD1, goes unchecked for lack of DNA. Germline CDR1 is SGHTA and CDR2 is FQGTGA. This CDR3 contains 13 residues. The CDR3 sequence: CASSQGMNTEAFF.

The J gene is TRBJ1-5, the V gene TRBV3-1; TCRdb gives TRBD1 as the D gene, but with no DNA this cannot be confirmed. CDR3 length equals 14 residues. Germline CDR1 and CDR2: LGHDT and YNNKEL (reference sequence). The CDR3 sequence: CASSRWGLGQPQHF.

The chain links TRBV7-6 to TRBJ2-7. The germline V gene encodes CDR1 SGHVS and CDR2 FNYEAQ. The length of the CDR3 is 14 residues. The CDR3 region is CASSLGTGPLEQYF.

V usage is TRBV25-1 and J usage is TRBJ1-2; TCRdb returns TRBD1, unconfirmable since there is no DNA. The CDR3 is 15 residues long. Germline loops: CDR1 MGHDK, CDR2 SYGVNS. The CDR3 loop reads CASSFPAGTGYGYTF.

J is TRBJ2-1 and V is TRBV3-1. From germline, CDR1 is LGHDT and CDR2 YNNKEL (reference sequence). The CDR3 is made up of 16 amino acids. The CDR3 loop is CASSLRRVSSYNEQFF.

This chain connects TRBV11-3 to TRBJ2-2. This CDR3 region has 15 residues. Germline-derived CDR1 and CDR2 are SGHNT and YENEEA. CDR3 sequence reads: CASSSRGLNTGELFF.

The chain combines TRBV24-1 with TRBJ1-2; TCRdb's D call of TRBD1 is untestable without DNA. This CDR3 comprises 14 residues. In germline, CDR1 is KGHDR, CDR2 SFDVKD. CDR3: CATSAGQWNYGYTF.

The chain links TRBV5-4 to TRBJ1-2. Looked up from germline, CDR1 is SGHNT and CDR2 is YYREEE (reference sequence). CDR3 length equals 15 residues. CDR3 sequence reads: CASSFSRDSNYGYTF.

The chain uses TRBV19 and TRBJ2-7; TCRdb selects TRBD1, and the lack of DNA leaves this call unchecked. The CDR3 is 12 residues long. CDR1 and CDR2 (germline): LNHDA, SQIVND (reference sequence). The CDR3 spells CATTGTGVEQYF.

The chain joins TRBV30 to TRBJ2-3; TCRdb reports TRBD2, a call that lacks DNA to check it against. CDR3 length equals 15 residues. Germline V gene data show CDR1 as GTSNPN and CDR2 as SVGIG (reference sequence). Here the CDR3 reads CAWSVPGEGTDTQYF.

This sequence joins TRBV11-1 and TRBJ2-2; TCRdb indicates TRBD2, and absent DNA this call remains unverified. This CDR3 has 14 amino acids. Germline V gene data show CDR1 as SGHAT and CDR2 as FQDESV (reference sequence). CDR3 residues: CASSPPLDTGELFF.